The entry that follows covers one T cell receptor (beta chain) sequence. The antigen is not known. This sample is part of a study of T cells in Graves' hyperthyroidism and ophthalmopathy. Study-wide findings and caveats: Blood samples included most of the expanded thyroid clonotypes exceeding 0.001. A median about 6.2 months before onset, the model predicted ophthalmopathy.

This CDR3 region has 16 residues. Germline V gene data show CDR1 as SGHDT and CDR2 as YYEEEE. Trimming stripped 0 bases from V and 8 bases from J, with 19 bases between. RNA transcripts provided the source from which TCR beta CDR3 regions were amplified. The TCR CDR3 was amplified in a first-round RT-PCR using the HTBI primer set. One entry per CDR3 protein, called by TCRdb with MiXCR from the multiplex PCR reads. The repertoire consists of fewer than 350,000 distinct CDR3 sequences, with approximately 18% occurring once and the leading ten covering just under 40%. Sequences were obtained from blood. The V call is TRBV5-6, the J call TRBJ2-3; D is uncertain. The clonotype was recovered from a man aged 45-65 years with Graves' ophthalmopathy. The CDR3: CASSLGGGISGTTQYF. The CDR3 nucleotides read TGTGCCAGCAGCTTGGGTGGCGGCATCTCAGGAACTACGCAGTATTTT.